These 10 T cell receptor beta chains were all obtained from the same sample, sequenced in a study of cytomegalovirus exposure and HLA in healthy donors. The PCR employed 60 Vbeta primers together with 13 Jbeta primers. Sequencing used immunoSEQ multiplex PCR; TCRdb keeps in-frame clones, though not all of them. The table includes 90,000 to 120,000 clones, over 65% detected once. Input material: PBMCs. The receptors here all came from a woman between 35 and 50 years old in good health and CMV-seropositive.

About this clone itself: Germline and junction disagree at one end, which may indicate a read error. This sequence joins TRBV6-6 and TRBJ1-6, with 7 bases lining up with TRBD1. Germline CDR1 MNHNY, CDR2 SVGAGI (reference sequence). The CDR3 is 14 amino acids. The CDR3 loop reads CAGRLTGEGSPLHF. The DNA for the CDR3 is TGTGCCGGCAGACTCACAGGGGAAGGATCACCCCTCCACTTT.

V usage is TRBV9 and J usage is TRBJ1-6, with D maybe TRBD1 (5 bases). This CDR3 spans 14 amino acids. Trimming cost V 7 bases and J 9 bases, with 17 bases left between them. The germline gives CDR1 SGDLS, CDR2 YYNGEE. CDR3 protein: CASGDIGGSSPLHF. CDR3 DNA: TGTGCCAGCGGCGACATCGGGGGATCTTCACCCCTCCACTTT.

V and J are TRBV4-2 and TRBJ1-2; maybe TRBD1 (5 bases). V was shortened by 1 base and J by 4 bases, with 13 bases between the two germline ends. CDR3 length equals 15 residues. In germline, CDR1 is LGHNA, CDR2 YNFKEQ. The CDR3 DNA follows: TGTGCCAGCAGCCAAGGTACCGCGGGACCCTATGGCTACACCTTC. This translates into CASSQGTAGPYGYTF.

The genes are TRBV7-3 and TRBJ2-5; D is perhaps TRBD1 (6 bases). There are 13 residues in the CDR3. Germline V gene lookup returns CDR1 SGHTA and CDR2 FQGTGA. Trimming removed 2 bases from V and 5 bases from J, with 9 bases in between. CDR3 in amino acids: CASSLQGWETQYF. CDR3 bases: TGTGCCAGCAGCTTACAGGGGTGGGAGACCCAGTACTTC.

The V gene is TRBV14, the J gene TRBJ1-2; D unclear. The CDR3 runs to 13 residues. Germline assignment: CDR1 SGHDN and CDR2 FVKESK. V dropped 2 bases and J dropped 7 bases, with 11 bases sitting between them. The chain's CDR3 is CASSQNEPVGYTF. In nucleotides, the CDR3 is TGTGCCAGCAGCCAAAATGAGCCGGTTGGCTACACCTTC.

As regards this clone: The same CDR3 is also encoded by other DNA sequences in this sample. This sequence joins TRBV7-3 and TRBJ1-1, with 8 bases aligning to TRBD1. Trimming took 5 bases from V and 1 from J; bases not matched to a gene: 3. The CDR3 is 14 residues long. The V gene's germline CDR1 is SGHTA and CDR2 FQGTGA. CDR3 nucleotides: TGTGCCAGCAGCCTGGGGACAGGGAACACTGAAGCTTTCTTT. Amino acids: CASSLGTGNTEAFF.

The rearrangement uses TRBV10-3 and TRBJ1-2; 9 bases align to TRBD1. Germline lookup yields CDR1 ENHRY and CDR2 SYGVKD. V was pared by 6 bases and J by 3 bases, with 5 bases of the junction left unmatched. The CDR3 is 14 amino acids. The CDR3 sequence is CAIRTGTGHYGYTF. The CDR3 nucleotides are TGTGCCATCAGGACCGGGACAGGGCACTATGGCTACACCTTC.

The V call is TRBV29-1, the J call TRBJ2-3; 9 bases agree with TRBD1. Germline CDR1 is SQVTM and CDR2 is ANQGSEA. V dropped 7 bases and J dropped 6; count of bases not matched to a gene: 11. The CDR3 runs 14 residues. DNA of the CDR3: TGCAGCGCCAGGTGGACAGGGGCTTCTGATACGCAGTATTTT. It encodes CSARWTGASDTQYF.

V usage is TRBV5-8 and J usage is TRBJ2-5; the D gene is possibly TRBD2 (7 bases). This CDR3 region has 12 residues. CDR1 and CDR2 (germline): SGHTS, YDEGEE. Between the trimmed V and J ends, which lost 7 bases and 5 bases, there was a span of 12 bases. In DNA form, the CDR3 reads TGTGCCAGCCGAAGGGGGGGGGAGACCCAGTACTTC. Translating it yields CASRRGGETQYF.

V and J are TRBV7-8 and TRBJ2-5; possibly TRBD1 for D (5 bases). Trimming pared 4 bases from V and 5 bases from J, leaving 26 bases between. Germline V CDR1 and CDR2: SGHVS, FQNEAQ. The CDR3 totals 18 residues. The CDR3, as DNA: TGTGCCAGCAGCTCCCTCCCCCCTCAGGGATTTGCGTCGGAGACCCAGTACTTC. It specifies CASSSLPPQGFASETQYF. The complete variable domain, with remaining parts taken from reference TRBV7-8 and TRBJ2-5, reads GAGVSQSPRYKVAKRGQDVALRCDPISGHVSLFWYQQALGQGPEFLTYFQNEAQLDKSGLPSDRFFAERPEGSVSTLKIQRTQQEDSAVYLCASSSLPPQGFASETQYFGPGTRLLVL.